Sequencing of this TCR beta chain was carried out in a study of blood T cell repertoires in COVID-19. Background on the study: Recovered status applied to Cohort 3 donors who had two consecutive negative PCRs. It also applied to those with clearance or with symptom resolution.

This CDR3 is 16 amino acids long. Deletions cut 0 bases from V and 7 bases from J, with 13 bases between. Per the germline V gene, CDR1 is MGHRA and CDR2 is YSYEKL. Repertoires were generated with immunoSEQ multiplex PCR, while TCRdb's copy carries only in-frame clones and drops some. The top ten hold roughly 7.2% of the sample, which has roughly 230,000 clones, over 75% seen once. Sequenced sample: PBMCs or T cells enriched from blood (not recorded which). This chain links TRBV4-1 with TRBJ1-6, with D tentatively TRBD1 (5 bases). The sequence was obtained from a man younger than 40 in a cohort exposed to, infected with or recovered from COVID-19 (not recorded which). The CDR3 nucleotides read TGCGCCAGCAGCCAAGAAGGCCTCGGGGGGAATTCACCCCTCCACTTT. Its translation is CASSQEGLGGNSPLHF.